The present TCR beta chain was sequenced within a study of T cells after yellow fever vaccination. As for the study in general: Each low-cell-number fraction was prepared by means of SMART-Seq v4 Ultra Low Input.

The CDR3 totals 14 residues. J was trimmed by 3 bases and V by 6 bases; bases with no gene match: 8. CDR1 is DFQATT and CDR2 is SNEGSKA in the germline V gene (reference sequence). Template switching by 5'RACE produced TCR cDNA, adding a universal primer site and UMIs. TCRdb ran MiXCR on the 5' RACE reads and lists one entry per CDR3 protein. The sample records approximately 510,000 distinct CDR3 sequences, 20% to 25% being singletons. This receptor was identified in a man aged 18 to 30 who received the YFV17D yellow fever vaccine. The specimen comprised PBMCs, sampled 21 days after the first yellow fever vaccination. V and J are TRBV20-1 and TRBJ2-1, with 7 positions matching TRBD2. Written as DNA, the CDR3 is TGCAGTGCACGTCTAGCGGCCGACTACAATGAGCAGTTCTTC. Translating gives CSARLAADYNEQFF.